Listed here are 23 T cell receptor beta chains from one sample, sequenced in a study of blood T cell repertoires in COVID-19. Clones were sequenced by immunoSEQ multiplex PCR, and TCRdb holds only the in-frame ones, with some missing. The sample yields about 430,000 clones, 80% to 90% seen once. Sequences were obtained from PBMCs or T cells enriched from blood (not recorded which). The receptors were sampled from a man aged 25-40 years who had recovered from COVID-19.

The rearrangement uses TRBV11-2 and TRBJ2-7; 8 bases agree with TRBD2. The germline V gene has CDR1 SGHAT and CDR2 FQNNGV. Unmatched junction bases numbered 10, after V lost 5 bases and J lost 4 bases. This CDR3 comprises 15 residues. The CDR3 spells CASSPQLAVLYEQYF. The DNA of the CDR3 is TGTGCCAGCAGCCCCCAACTAGCGGTTCTATACGAGCAGTACTTC. The variable domain in full, with the rest retrieved from reference TRBV11-2 and TRBJ2-7, is EAGVAQSPRYKIIEKRQSVAFWCNPISGHATLYWYQQILGQGPKLLIQFQNNGVVDDSQLPKDRFSAERLKGVDSTLKIQPAKLEDSAVYLCASSPQLAVLYEQYFGPGTRLTVT.

The chain joins TRBV6-5 to TRBJ2-3; the D gene is possibly TRBD1 (6 bases). CDR1 MNHEY and CDR2 SVGAGI come from the germline V gene. The CDR3 is 15 residues long. With 6 bases removed from V and 0 bases from J, the gap between germline ends came to 13 bases. CDR3 in DNA: TGTGCCAGCAGCCGCAGGGGCTGGAGCACAGATACGCAGTATTTT. Translating gives CASSRRGWSTDTQYF.

The J gene is TRBJ2-7, the V gene TRBV7-9; D is uncertain. Trimming removed 5 bases from V and 4 bases from J, with 9 bases in between. The germline gives CDR1 SEHNR, CDR2 FQNEAQ (reference sequence). The CDR3 covers 12 residues. CDR3 in DNA: TGTGCCAGCAGCACCGAGCTATACGAGCAGTACTTC. This gives the protein CASSTELYEQYF.

The gene calls are TRBV6-5 and TRBJ1-1; no firm D call. Deletions cut 6 bases from V and 3 bases from J, with 14 bases between. Germline loops: CDR1 MNHEY, CDR2 SVGAGI. The CDR3 covers 14 residues. This chain's CDR3 is CASRGSGFDTEAFF. The DNA of the CDR3 is TGTGCCAGCAGGGGATCGGGGTTTGACACTGAAGCTTTCTTT.

The chain links TRBV7-9 to TRBJ2-7; D not resolved. The CDR3 covers 11 residues. V was cut by 5 bases and J by 5 bases, with 7 bases left in between. The germline V gene has CDR1 SEHNR and CDR2 FQNEAQ (reference sequence). The CDR3 bases are TGTGCCAGCAGCGCCCGAGACGAGCAGTACTTC. Translated: CASSARDEQYF.

This chain uses TRBV30 with TRBJ1-4; a weak D match, TRBD1 (5 bases). The length of the CDR3 is 14 residues. V was cut by 6 bases and J by 10 bases, with 21 bases left in between. Looked up from germline, CDR1 is GTSNPN and CDR2 is SVGIG (reference sequence). CDR3 DNA sequence: TGTGCCTGCATCCCGGGACTGGAACTAGGAAAACTGTTTTTT. It translates to CACIPGLELGKLFF.

This clone was seen only once. The chain joins TRBV19 to TRBJ1-2; TRBD1 matches 10 bases. Germline CDR1 reads LNHDA; CDR2 reads SQIVND (reference sequence). There are 14 residues in the CDR3. The J segment lost 8 bases and the V segment lost 4 bases, leaving 7 bases of the junction unmatched. CDR3 protein: CASSKGQGRGGYTF. The CDR3 nucleotides are TGTGCCAGTAGTAAGGGACAGGGGAGAGGAGGCTACACCTTC. Together with reference TRBV19 and TRBJ1-2, the CDR3 gives the full variable domain: DGGITQSPKYLFRKEGQNVTLSCEQNLNHDAMYWYRQDPGQGLRLIYYSQIVNDFQKGDIAEGYSVSREKKESFPLTVTSAQKNPTAFYLCASSKGQGRGGYTFGSGTRLTVV.

The rearrangement links TRBV7-8 to TRBJ2-1; TRBD2 might be the D (5 bases). Germline CDR1 is SGHVS and CDR2 is FQNEAQ. Trimming removed 3 bases from V and 4 bases from J, with 7 bases in between. CDR3 length: 13 amino acids. As DNA, the CDR3 is TGTGCCAGCAGCTTGGAGGAATACAATGAGCAGTTCTTC. It specifies CASSLEEYNEQFF.

This rearrangement joins TRBV12-5 to TRBJ2-7; 7 nucleotides line up with TRBD1. Trimming at V came to 0 bases and at J to 2 bases, leaving 7 bases not matched to a gene. Germline lookup yields CDR1 LGHNT and CDR2 FRNRAP. The CDR3 is 16 amino acids. CDR3: CASGLVSGQVPYEQYF. The CDR3, as DNA: TGTGCTAGTGGTTTGGTTAGTGGACAGGTGCCCTACGAGCAGTACTTC.

This chain connects TRBV2 to TRBJ1-4, with 8 bases aligning to TRBD1. V lost 5 bases to trimming and J lost 4 bases; unmatched junction nucleotides: 6. The length of the CDR3 is 15 residues. Germline lookup yields CDR1 SNHLY and CDR2 FYNNEI. The CDR3: CASSSDRGSNEKLFF. CDR3 nucleotides: TGTGCCAGCAGTTCCGACAGGGGAAGTAATGAAAAACTGTTTTTT.

The genes are TRBV9 and TRBJ1-2; D unresolved. The CDR3 sequence is 13 residues long. Germline V CDR1 and CDR2: SGDLS, YYNGEE. Trimming took off 1 base at V and 7 bases at J, with 11 bases between the two ends. The CDR3 protein is CASSVPGKSGYTF. The CDR3 DNA reads as TGTGCCAGCAGCGTACCGGGTAAGAGTGGCTACACCTTC.

The chain has TRBV6-5 and TRBJ1-4, with D perhaps matching TRBD1 (6 bases). This CDR3 is built from 13 residues. Trimming removed 10 bases from V and 3 bases from J, with 12 bases in between. CDR1 and CDR2 from the germline V gene are MNHEY and SVGAGI. The CDR3 is CATSGVANEKLFF. The CDR3 coding sequence is TGTGCCACCTCAGGGGTTGCTAATGAAAAACTGTTTTTT.

This chain uses TRBV28 with TRBJ1-4, with D possibly being TRBD1 (6 bases). The CDR3 runs to 15 residues. Trimming shortened V by 6 bases and J by 7 bases, and 18 bases separated the two germline ends. CDR1 and CDR2 (germline): MDHEN, SYDVKM. The CDR3 loop reads CASRSGGSGGEKLFF. The CDR3 coding sequence is TGTGCCAGCAGATCCGGGGGCTCGGGGGGTGAAAAACTGTTTTTT.

V is TRBV28 and J is TRBJ2-7; 8 bases are a match to TRBD1. From germline, CDR1 is MDHEN and CDR2 SYDVKM. V dropped 3 bases and J dropped 5; count of bases not matched to a gene: 6. The CDR3 contains 14 residues. CDR3 residues: CASSFTDRGDEQYF. CDR3 sequence (DNA): TGTGCCAGCAGTTTTACCGACAGGGGCGACGAGCAGTACTTC.

The chain links TRBV27 to TRBJ1-1, with 8 bases lining up with TRBD1. CDR3 length: 14 amino acids. CDR1 and CDR2 (germline): MNHEY, SMNVEV (reference sequence). V was pared by 8 bases and J by 1 base, with 6 bases of the junction left unmatched. CDR3 loop: CASRPGQENTEAFF. CDR3 nucleotide sequence: TGTGCCAGCCGCCCGGGACAGGAGAACACTGAAGCTTTCTTT.

J is TRBJ2-7 and V is TRBV19; D is possibly TRBD2 (6 bases). The V end was cut by 3 bases, the J end by 2 bases, with 11 bases between. The CDR3 sequence is 14 residues long. The germline gives CDR1 LNHDA, CDR2 SQIVND (reference sequence). The CDR3 DNA sequence: TGTGCCAGTAGTATCAAGTGGGGGGCCTACGAGCAGTACTTC. Residues: CASSIKWGAYEQYF.

The chain employs TRBV28 and TRBJ1-3; TRBD1 matches at 7 bases. The length of the CDR3 is 15 residues. V lost 5 bases, J lost 0 bases, and 4 bases stayed unmatched. Germline lookup yields CDR1 MDHEN and CDR2 SYDVKM. The CDR3 spells CASSRDSFSGNTIYF. CDR3 sequence (DNA): TGTGCCAGCAGTAGGGACAGCTTCTCTGGAAACACCATATATTTT.

The chain employs TRBV6-5 and TRBJ1-4; tentatively, D is TRBD1 (5 bases). Germline assignment: CDR1 MNHEY and CDR2 SVGAGI. The CDR3 spans 15 residues. V lost 8 bases and J lost 6, with 19 bases in between. The CDR3: CASGKGRGTDEKLFF. The CDR3 nucleotides read TGTGCCAGCGGGAAAGGAAGGGGTACAGATGAAAAACTGTTTTTT.

The CDR3 nucleotides are TGCAGCGTTGAGGGACAGGGGGGGAGAAATACGCAGTATTTT. Encoded protein: CSVEGQGGRNTQYF. This rearrangement joins TRBV29-1 to TRBJ2-3, with 11 bases identical to TRBD1. The CDR3 consists of 14 residues. Germline V gene sequence: CDR1 SQVTM, CDR2 ANQGSEA. V dropped 3 bases and J dropped 7; count of bases not matched to a gene: 6.

The chain employs TRBV28 and TRBJ1-2; D is unclear. Germline V gene lookup returns CDR1 MDHEN and CDR2 SYDVKM. With 1 base removed from V and 8 bases from J, the gap between germline ends came to 23 bases. The CDR3 loop spans 17 amino acids. The CDR3 sequence: CASSLFSFRGSAMGYTF. The CDR3 nucleotides are TGTGCCAGCAGTTTATTTTCGTTTCGAGGGAGCGCGATGGGCTACACCTTC.

The chain has TRBV29-1 and TRBJ1-1, with 7 bases matching TRBD1. The V segment lost 6 bases and the J segment 0 bases; nucleotides outside the gene matches: 13. Germline CDR1 is SQVTM and CDR2 is ANQGSEA. CDR3 length: 16 amino acids. CDR3 sequence reads: CSVSTGWEGVNTEAFF. In DNA, the CDR3 is TGCAGCGTATCGACAGGGTGGGAAGGGGTGAACACTGAAGCTTTCTTT.

The genes are TRBV7-9 and TRBJ1-5, with D possibly being TRBD1 (6 bases). Germline lookup yields CDR1 SEHNR and CDR2 FQNEAQ (reference sequence). Between the trimmed V and J ends, which lost 5 bases and 6 bases, there was a span of 20 bases. The CDR3 runs to 16 residues. In nucleotides, the CDR3 is TGTGCCAGCAGCCCCTCCCAACAGGGAAGGGGTCAGCCCCAGCATTTT. Protein: CASSPSQQGRGQPQHF.

The chain employs TRBV4-1 and TRBJ2-7, with 12 bases matching TRBD2. CDR3 length: 16 amino acids. Germline loops: CDR1 MGHRA, CDR2 YSYEKL. The ends lost 6 bases at V and 0 bases at J; junction bases unmatched: 6. In nucleotides, the CDR3 is TGCGCCAGCAGTGATCGACTAGCGGGAGCCTCCTACGAGCAGTACTTC. The encoded protein is CASSDRLAGASYEQYF.